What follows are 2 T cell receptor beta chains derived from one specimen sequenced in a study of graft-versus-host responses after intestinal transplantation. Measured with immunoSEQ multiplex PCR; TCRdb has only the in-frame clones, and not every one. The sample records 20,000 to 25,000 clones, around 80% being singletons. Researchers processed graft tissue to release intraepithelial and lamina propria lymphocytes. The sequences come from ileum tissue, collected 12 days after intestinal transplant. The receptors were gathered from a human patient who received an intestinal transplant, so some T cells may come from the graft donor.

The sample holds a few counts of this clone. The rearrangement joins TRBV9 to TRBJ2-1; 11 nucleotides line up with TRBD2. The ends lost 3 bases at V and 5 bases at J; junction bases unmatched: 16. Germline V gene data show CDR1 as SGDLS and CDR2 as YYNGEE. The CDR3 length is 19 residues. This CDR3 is CASSATSGDYTNHNNEQFF. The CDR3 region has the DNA TGTGCCAGCAGCGCGACTAGCGGGGACTATACCAACCATAACAATGAGCAGTTCTTC. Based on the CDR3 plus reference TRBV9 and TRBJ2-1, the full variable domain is DSGVTQTPKHLITATGQRVTLRCSPRSGDLSVYWYQQSLDQGLQFLIQYYNGEERAKGNILERFSAQQFPDLHSELNLSSLELGDSALYFCASSATSGDYTNHNNEQFFGPGTRLTVL.

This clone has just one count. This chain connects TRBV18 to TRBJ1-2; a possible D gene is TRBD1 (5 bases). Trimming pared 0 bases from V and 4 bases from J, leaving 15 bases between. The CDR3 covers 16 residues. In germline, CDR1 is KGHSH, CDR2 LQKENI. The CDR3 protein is CASSPPAGRRTYGYTF. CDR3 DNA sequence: TGTGCCAGCTCACCACCGGCGGGACGCCGTACCTATGGCTACACCTTC.